The 21 T cell receptor beta chains below come from one sample, sequenced in a study of T-cell reconstitution after alpha-beta-depleted transplantation in children. The authors prepared the TCRbeta library with unique molecular identifiers. TCRdb reprocessed the PCR reads with MiXCR, giving one entry per CDR3 protein. The data show around 680,000 distinct CDR3 sequences, with about 15% seen just once and about 1.1% held by the top ten. This specimen consisted of PBMCs from the stem cell graft donor, obtained from the stem cell graft. These TCRs come from a human donor who donated a stem cell graft to a child with acute myeloid leukemia.

The J gene is TRBJ2-1, the V gene TRBV30; D is possibly TRBD2 (5 bases). V lost 4 bases, J lost 3 bases, and 10 bases lay in between. CDR3 length: 13 residues. The germline V gene has CDR1 GTSNPN and CDR2 SVGIG (reference sequence). The CDR3, as DNA: TGTGCCTGGAATTCGGGGTACTACAATGAGCAGTTCTTC. As protein: CAWNSGYYNEQFF.

The CDR3 sequence: CASSETDREQYF. CDR3 in DNA: TGTGCCAGCAGTGAAACCGACAGGGAGCAGTACTTC. The chain is built from TRBV2 and TRBJ2-7; weak D call: TRBD1 (6 bases). The V gene lost 2 bases and the J gene lost 7 bases, with 9 bases spanning the gap. The CDR3 length is 12 residues. CDR1 is SNHLY, CDR2 FYNNEI, per germline.

The chain joins TRBV18 to TRBJ2-3; D remains ambiguous. This CDR3 has 13 amino acids. V was pared by 6 bases and J by 2 bases, with 9 bases between. The germline V gene has CDR1 KGHSH and CDR2 LQKENI. This CDR3 is CASSIQATDTQYF. The DNA for the CDR3 is TGTGCCAGCTCCATCCAAGCCACAGATACGCAGTATTTT.

Points on this clonotype: The CDR3 does not close with the conserved phenylalanine or tryptophan, likely indicating a read error. V usage is TRBV20-1 and J usage is TRBJ2-3, with 7 bases that match TRBD1. The CDR3 extends over 14 amino acids. V lost 6 bases and J lost 0; bases outside the gene matches: 6. CDR1 is DFQATT and CDR2 is SNEGSKA in the germline V gene (reference sequence). Written as DNA, the CDR3 is TGCAGTGCGGCCCGGACAGGTAGCACAGATACGCAGTATGTT. Amino acid sequence: CSAARTGSTDTQYV.

This chain uses TRBV5-6 with TRBJ2-7, with 7 bases that match TRBD2. From germline, CDR1 is SGHDT and CDR2 YYEEEE. Losses at the gene ends were 0 bases for V and 3 bases for J; bases not matched to a gene: 6. This CDR3 is 15 amino acids long. CDR3 protein: CASSLERGGYYEQYF. Here the CDR3 DNA reads TGTGCCAGCAGCTTGGAACGCGGGGGTTACTACGAGCAGTACTTC.

CDR3 sequence (DNA): TGCGCCAGCAGCTTGGCGGGGGACCCCACAGATACGCAGTATTTT. Its translation is CASSLAGDPTDTQYF. This sequence joins TRBV5-1 and TRBJ2-3; D might be TRBD2 (6 bases). The CDR3 covers 15 residues. Germline assignment: CDR1 SGHRS and CDR2 YFSETQ. V dropped 0 bases and J dropped 2 bases, with 10 bases sitting between them.

This clonotype was detected once. A read error may explain this, as a much larger clone is one base away. The chain is built from TRBV12-3 or TRBV12-4 and TRBJ2-5; 7 bases map to TRBD1. The J segment lost 3 bases and the V segment lost 6 bases, leaving 4 bases of the junction unmatched. The CDR3 has 13 residues. In DNA, the CDR3 is TGTGCCAGCAGGGGGACAGACAAAGAGACCCAGTACTTC. It codes for CASRGTDKETQYF.

This clonotype was counted many times. A junction end diverges from the germline sequence, so it may reflect a read error. J is TRBJ2-1 and V is TRBV5-1; no clear D. Per germline, CDR1 SGHRS and CDR2 YFSETQ. This CDR3 region has 13 residues. In DNA form, the CDR3 reads TGTGCCAGCAGCTTAGGCCAGATCAATGAGCAGTTCTTC. It yields the protein CASSLGQINEQFF.

This clonotype was detected a few times. This chain links TRBV5-1 with TRBJ2-5; D perhaps matches TRBD1 (5 bases). V lost 5 bases to trimming and J lost 1 base, with 9 bases between them. Germline lookup yields CDR1 SGHRS and CDR2 YFSETQ. This CDR3 comprises 13 residues. The CDR3 protein is CASRGAVQETQYF. Here the CDR3 DNA reads TGCGCCAGCAGAGGGGCAGTCCAAGAGACCCAGTACTTC.

This clonotype was seen only a few times. The chain joins TRBV27 to TRBJ2-7; no firm D call. The CDR3 totals 12 residues. The germline CDR1 and CDR2 sequences are MNHEY and SMNVEV (reference sequence). Trimming stripped 8 bases from V and 6 bases from J, with 14 bases between. CDR3 amino acids: CASGVRHLEQYF. The CDR3 nucleotides read TGTGCCAGCGGAGTCAGGCACCTCGAGCAGTACTTC.

The chain employs TRBV29-1 and TRBJ2-5; D might be TRBD1 (5 bases). Germline loops: CDR1 SQVTM, CDR2 ANQGSEA. V was clipped by 1 base and J by 1 base, with 10 bases between them. There are 14 residues in the CDR3. The CDR3 DNA reads TGCAGCGTTGAAGCGGACATCCCCCAAGAGACCCAGTACTTC. Its translation: CSVEADIPQETQYF.

This clonotype was found many times. The chain uses TRBV7-9 and TRBJ2-1; a possible D gene is TRBD2 (7 bases). V was cut by 2 bases and J by 6 bases, with 14 bases left in between. The CDR3 spans 15 residues. CDR1 is SEHNR, CDR2 FQNEAQ, per germline (reference sequence). The CDR3 spells CASSLWAGAVNEQFF. CDR3 DNA sequence: TGTGCCAGCAGCTTATGGGCGGGGGCCGTCAATGAGCAGTTCTTC. The full variable domain, in which reference TRBV7-9 and TRBJ2-1 provide the parts outside the CDR3, is DTGVSQNPRHKITKRGQNVTFRCDPISEHNRLYWYRQTLGQGPEFLTYFQNEAQLEKSRLLSDRFSAERPKGSFSTLEIQRTEQGDSAMYLCASSLWAGAVNEQFFGPGTRLTVL.

The sample holds many counts of this clonotype. The V gene is TRBV20-1, the J gene TRBJ1-5, with 9 bases fitting TRBD1. Germline CDR1 reads DFQATT; CDR2 reads SNEGSKA (reference sequence). The CDR3 extends over 15 amino acids. Unmatched junction bases numbered 6, after V lost 0 bases and J lost 6 bases. The CDR3 coding sequence is TGCAGTGCTAGAGATTTAGGACAGGGGACTCAGCCCCAGCATTTT. Translation: CSARDLGQGTQPQHF.

This clonotype was observed many times. The rearrangement uses TRBV29-1 and TRBJ2-1; TRBD1 matches 8 bases. The CDR3 consists of 14 residues. CDR1 SQVTM and CDR2 ANQGSEA come from the germline V gene. V was pared by 6 bases and J by 2 bases, with 6 bases of the junction left unmatched. The CDR3 sequence is CSVLTGAAYNEQFF. The CDR3 DNA reads as TGCAGCGTCCTGACAGGGGCGGCCTACAATGAGCAGTTCTTC.

The chain carries TRBV29-1 and TRBJ2-3; D might be TRBD1 or TRBD2, each matching 5 bases. This CDR3 has 14 residues. The V gene's germline CDR1 is SQVTM and CDR2 ANQGSEA. Trimming took 7 bases from V and 0 from J, leaving 14 bases between them. The CDR3 bases are TGCAGCGGGGGGTCGGAATATAGCACAGATACGCAGTATTTT. It is translated as CSGGSEYSTDTQYF.

There are many counts of this clonotype. V is TRBV12-3 or TRBV12-4 and J is TRBJ1-3; D remains unclear. Trimming took 6 bases from V and 3 from J, leaving 6 bases between them. CDR3 size: 12 residues. In DNA, the CDR3 is TGTGCCAGCAGCTCCTTTGGAAACACCATATATTTT. Protein product: CASSSFGNTIYF.

Many counts were recorded for this clonotype. The gene calls are TRBV29-1 and TRBJ2-2; the match to TRBD1 covers 9 bases. The germline CDR1 and CDR2 sequences are SQVTM and ANQGSEA. The CDR3 sequence is 14 residues long. Unmatched junction bases numbered 4, after V lost 6 bases and J lost 2 bases. The CDR3, as DNA: TGCAGCGTCCCGGGACAGGGCAACACCGGGGAGCTGTTTTTT. Protein product: CSVPGQGNTGELFF.

There are many counts of this clonotype. The V gene is TRBV4-3, the J gene TRBJ2-7, with 8 bases fitting TRBD2. V dropped 2 bases and J dropped 1; count of bases not matched to a gene: 1. This CDR3 spans 14 amino acids. Germline CDR1 reads LGHNA; CDR2 reads YSLEER. The CDR3 region is CASSQKRGSYEQYF. The CDR3 DNA sequence: TGCGCCAGCAGCCAAAAGCGGGGGTCCTACGAGCAGTACTTC.

There are a few counts of this clonotype. The CDR3 protein is CASIPGGGDNEQFF. CDR3 nucleotide sequence: TGTGCCAGCATCCCGGGTGGAGGGGACAATGAGCAGTTCTTC. This rearrangement joins TRBV7-9 to TRBJ2-1; a possible D gene is TRBD2 (6 bases). V was shortened by 7 bases and J by 5 bases, with 15 bases between the two germline ends. The CDR3 loop spans 14 amino acids. CDR1 and CDR2 (germline): SEHNR, FQNEAQ (reference sequence).

There are a few counts of this clonotype. V is TRBV10-3 and J is TRBJ2-3, with 9 bases that match TRBD1. The CDR3 spans 13 residues. CDR1 is ENHRY and CDR2 is SYGVKD in the germline V gene. After removal of 6 bases from V and 4 bases from J, the junction contained 2 bases not matched to a gene. CDR3 protein: CAIRQGASDTQYF. The CDR3 DNA reads as TGTGCCATCAGACAGGGGGCGTCAGATACGCAGTATTTT.

Only a few counts were recorded for this clonotype. This sequence joins TRBV11-3 and TRBJ2-7; the D gene is possibly TRBD2 (5 bases). With 7 bases removed from V and 1 base from J, the gap between germline ends came to 11 bases. This CDR3 comprises 13 residues. In germline, CDR1 is SGHNT, CDR2 YENEEA. CDR3 DNA: TGTGCCAGCACCCTAGCCGCATCCTACGAGCAGTACTTC. Residues: CASTLAASYEQYF.